This TCR beta chain comes out of a study of cytomegalovirus exposure and HLA in healthy donors. The PCR employed 60 Vbeta primers together with 13 Jbeta primers. Repertoires were generated with immunoSEQ multiplex PCR, while TCRdb's copy carries only in-frame clones and drops some. The sample shows approximately 160,000 clones, approximately 80% of them seen only once. To note about this clone: The junction departs from germline at one end; a sequencing error may be responsible.

The germline V gene encodes CDR1 SGHNT and CDR2 YYREEE (reference sequence). This CDR3 has 18 residues. The source is a woman between 25 and 40 years old in good health and CMV-seronegative. The gene calls are TRBV5-4 and TRBJ1-2; TRBD1 might be the D (6 bases). Sample: PBMCs. CDR3 nucleotide sequence: TGTGCCAGCAGCTCCTTCCTCATCCGGGGGGGCCCGAACTATGGCTACCCCTTC. Its protein is CASSSFLIRGGPNYGYPF. Supplemented by reference TRBV5-4 and TRBJ1-2, the full variable domain reads ETGVTQSPTHLIKTRGQQVTLRCSSQSGHNTVSWYQQALGQGPQFIFQYYREEENGRGNFPPRFSGLQFPNYSSELNVNALELDDSALYLCASSSFLIRGGPNYGYPFGSGTRLTVV.